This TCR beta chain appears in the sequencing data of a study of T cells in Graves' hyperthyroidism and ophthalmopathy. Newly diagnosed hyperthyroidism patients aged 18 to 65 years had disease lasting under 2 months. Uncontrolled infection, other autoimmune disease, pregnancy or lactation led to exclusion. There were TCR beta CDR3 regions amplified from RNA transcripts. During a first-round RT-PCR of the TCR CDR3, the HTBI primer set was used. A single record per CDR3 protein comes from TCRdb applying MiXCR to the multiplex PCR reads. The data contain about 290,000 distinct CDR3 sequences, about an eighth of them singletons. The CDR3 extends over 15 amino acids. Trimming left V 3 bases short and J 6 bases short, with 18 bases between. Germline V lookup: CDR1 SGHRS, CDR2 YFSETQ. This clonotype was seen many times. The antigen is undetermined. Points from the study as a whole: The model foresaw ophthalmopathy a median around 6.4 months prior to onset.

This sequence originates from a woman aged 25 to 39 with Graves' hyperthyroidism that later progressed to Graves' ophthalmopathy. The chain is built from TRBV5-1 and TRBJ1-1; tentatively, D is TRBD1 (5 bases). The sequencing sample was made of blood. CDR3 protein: CASSSPGVVTPEAFF. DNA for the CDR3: TGCGCCAGCAGCTCGCCGGGGGTTGTAACCCCTGAAGCTTTCTTT.